These 3 T cell receptor beta chains came from one sample sequenced in a study of CD8 T cells in ankylosing spondylitis. Study results and limitations: A TCR beta motif made of 7 to 9 highly homologous variants seemed typical of ankylosing spondylitis blood.

Their specific antigens are unknown. MiXCR, applied by TCRdb to the 5' RACE reads, yields one record per CDR3 protein. This repertoire shows some 800,000 distinct CDR3 sequences, about 12% found once; its top ten account for approximately 0.51%. What was sequenced was blood, either unsorted or a sorted T cell fraction (not recorded which). The receptors come from a male donor with ankylosing spondylitis.

This clonotype was seen many times. The gene calls are TRBV10-3 and TRBJ2-1, with TRBD1 identical over 8 bases. Germline CDR1 ENHRY, CDR2 SYGVKD. J gave up 7 bases and V 3 bases, and 11 bases lay outside the gene matches. The CDR3 runs to 16 residues. The CDR3 DNA reads as TGTGCCATCAGTGAAGGTAGACAGGGGAGAGGAAATGAGCAGTTCTTC. Residues: CAISEGRQGRGNEQFF.

The chain uses TRBV4-2 and TRBJ1-1; D perhaps matches TRBD1 (5 bases). Germline V lookup: CDR1 LGHNA, CDR2 YNFKEQ. Trimming removed 4 bases from V and 5 bases from J, with 14 bases in between. This CDR3 region has 14 residues. CDR3 in amino acids: CASSPGFEGTEAFF. The CDR3 region has the DNA TGTGCCAGCAGCCCGGGTTTCGAGGGGACTGAAGCTTTCTTT.

This clonotype was recorded many times. V is TRBV7-2 and J is TRBJ2-3; D is undetermined. V was cut by 5 bases and J by 6 bases, with 15 bases left in between. Germline V CDR1 and CDR2: SGHTA, FQGNSA. The CDR3 extends over 14 amino acids. The CDR3 DNA follows: TGTGCCAGCAGCCCTTGGGTCCTTCTGGATACGCAGTATTTT. As protein: CASSPWVLLDTQYF.